A single sample is the source of the 28 T cell receptor beta chains below, sequenced in a study of T cell repertoires in cytomegalovirus infection. TCRdb re-called the reads with MiXCR, one entry per CDR3 protein. The sample yields approximately 700,000 distinct CDR3 sequences, 35% to 45% seen once. Sequenced input: PBMCs. These receptors all stem from a human donor in good health (CMV status not recorded). Some clones in this sample may be carry-over from other donors' samples.

This clonotype was seen repeatedly, ten times or more. The V gene is TRBV2, the J gene TRBJ2-1; TRBD2 aligns across 8 bases. The CDR3 is 12 amino acids. From germline, CDR1 is SNHLY and CDR2 FYNNEI. J lost 3 bases, V lost 8 bases, and 0 bases had no gene match. CDR3 loop: CASLAGYNEQFF. The CDR3 DNA sequence: TGTGCCAGCCTAGCGGGCTACAATGAGCAGTTCTTC.

The chain joins TRBV5-1 to TRBJ1-1; TRBD1 is a possible D gene (5 bases). The CDR3 is 16 amino acids. V lost 0 bases to trimming and J lost 1 base, with 13 bases between them. Germline CDR1 SGHRS, CDR2 YFSETQ. In DNA form, the CDR3 reads TGCGCCAGCAGCTTGGAGCAGGGATCGTCGAACACTGAAGCTTTCTTT. Its protein product is CASSLEQGSSNTEAFF.

A few counts support this clonotype. The V gene is TRBV29-1, the J gene TRBJ1-1, with D possibly being TRBD1 (5 bases). The V gene lost 4 bases and the J gene lost 0 bases, with 15 bases spanning the gap. Germline V gene lookup returns CDR1 SQVTM and CDR2 ANQGSEA. CDR3 length equals 15 residues. CDR3 sequence: CSVGAAGTMNTEAFF. CDR3 DNA sequence: TGCAGCGTTGGAGCGGCAGGGACCATGAACACTGAAGCTTTCTTT.

The V and J genes are TRBV4-1 and TRBJ1-2; TRBD1 matches at 7 bases. The CDR3 is 15 residues long. J was trimmed by 3 bases and V by 0 bases; bases with no gene match: 4. Germline V gene sequence: CDR1 MGHRA, CDR2 YSYEKL. CDR3 in DNA: TGCGCCAGCAGCCAAGAACAGGGGTCCTACTATGGCTACACCTTC. Translated: CASSQEQGSYYGYTF.

The rearrangement links TRBV5-6 to TRBJ2-7; TRBD1 matches 7 bases. The V and J ends lost 4 bases and 2 bases, in that order; junction bases with no gene match: 6. The CDR3 is made up of 14 amino acids. Germline CDR1 reads SGHDT; CDR2 reads YYEEEE. The CDR3 sequence is CASSGRDRTYEQYF. The CDR3 coding sequence is TGTGCCAGCAGCGGCCGGGACAGAACCTACGAGCAGTACTTC.

The CDR3 DNA reads TGTGCCAGCAGCTTTCACCATGCCTCGGACAGATCTAATTCACCCCTCCACTTT. Translated, it gives CASSFHHASDRSNSPLHF. J is TRBJ1-6 and V is TRBV11-2, with D maybe TRBD1 (6 bases). The V end was cut by 3 bases, the J end by 6 bases, with 21 bases between. Germline V gene lookup returns CDR1 SGHAT and CDR2 FQNNGV. CDR3 length: 18 amino acids.

There are a few counts of this clonotype. V usage is TRBV6-1 and J usage is TRBJ2-3, with TRBD1 identical over 8 bases. This CDR3 is 15 amino acids long. Germline lookup yields CDR1 MNHNS and CDR2 SASEGT. The V and J ends lost 6 bases and 2 bases, in that order; junction bases with no gene match: 7. The CDR3 loop is CASSMTGADTDTQYF. CDR3 nucleotides: TGTGCCAGCAGCATGACAGGGGCCGACACAGATACGCAGTATTTT.

This clonotype was detected a few times. V and J are TRBV12-3 or TRBV12-4 and TRBJ1-3; D ambiguous. This CDR3 has 18 amino acids. V lost 6 bases, J lost 1 base, and 22 bases lay in between. The CDR3 here is CASRVTGKSLMSGNTIYF. The CDR3 nucleotides read TGTGCCAGCAGAGTAACCGGGAAAAGTTTAATGTCTGGAAACACCATATATTTT.

V is TRBV10-3 and J is TRBJ2-5; D gene unclear. The germline V and J ends were trimmed by 0 bases and 5 bases, with 1 base remaining between them. CDR3 size: 11 residues. CDR1 ENHRY and CDR2 SYGVKD come from the germline V gene. This CDR3 is CAISESETQYF. The CDR3 DNA follows: TGTGCCATCAGTGAGTCGGAGACCCAGTACTTC.

Details on this clonotype: A read error may produce the germline difference seen at one junction end. The V call is TRBV7-7, the J call TRBJ2-3; D uncertain. This CDR3 spans 15 amino acids. Per germline, CDR1 SSHAT and CDR2 FNYEAQ (reference sequence). CDR3 coding DNA: TGTGCTAGCAGCTTTGACTCTACTAGCACAGATACGCAGTATTTT. Its translation is CASSFDSTSTDTQYF.

A note on this clonotype: Its ends do not fully match the called genes, so a read error is possible. The rearrangement links TRBV28 to TRBJ1-2, with TRBD1 as a possible D gene (5 bases). The CDR3 loop spans 13 amino acids. Germline-derived CDR1 and CDR2 are MDHEN and SYDVKM. CDR3: CDSSSRPGAGYTF. In nucleotides, the CDR3 is TGTGACAGCAGTTCCCGTCCTGGGGCTGGCTACACCTTC.

The chain couples TRBV3-1 to TRBJ2-7; D is possibly TRBD1 (5 bases). Between the trimmed V and J ends, which lost 2 bases and 0 bases, there was a span of 11 bases. The CDR3 extends over 15 amino acids. CDR1 is LGHDT, CDR2 YNNKEL, per germline (reference sequence). In DNA form, the CDR3 reads TGTGCCAGCAGCCAATACCAGGGAAGCTCCTACGAGCAGTACTTC. As protein: CASSQYQGSSYEQYF.

V is TRBV27 and J is TRBJ2-5; 7 bases fit TRBD1. This CDR3 has 19 amino acids. V was clipped by 6 bases and J by 5 bases; unmatched bases: 24. Per the germline V gene, CDR1 is MNHEY and CDR2 is SMNVEV (reference sequence). In DNA, the CDR3 is TGTGCCAGCAGGTCAACAGGGGTGGGAGTTTTCGAGGTAGCGGAGACCCAGTACTTC. This gives the protein CASRSTGVGVFEVAETQYF.

This chain's CDR3 is CASSPRPGVEEQFF. In DNA form, the CDR3 reads TGTGCCAGCAGTCCACGTCCTGGAGTCGAGGAGCAGTTCTTC. J is TRBJ2-1 and V is TRBV28; no clear D gene. V shed 5 bases and J shed 10 bases, with 18 bases lying between them. The CDR3 covers 14 residues. Germline values: CDR1 MDHEN, CDR2 SYDVKM.

The J gene is TRBJ2-5, the V gene TRBV6-2 or TRBV6-3, with D uncertain. V gave up 3 bases and J gave up 2 bases, with 10 bases separating them. Germline values: CDR1 MNHEY, CDR2 SVGEGT. The CDR3 consists of 14 residues. CDR3 protein: CASSYDRRQETQYF. The CDR3 region has the DNA TGTGCCAGCAGTTATGATCGGAGACAAGAGACCCAGTACTTC.

As for this clonotype: Given a much more abundant clone one base away, this may be a read error. The chain is built from TRBV7-2 and TRBJ2-1; D remains unclear. Germline-derived CDR1 and CDR2 are SGHTA and FQGNSA. The CDR3 totals 14 residues. The CDR3 here is CASSLVRPGDEQLF. CDR3 nucleotides: TGTGCCAGCAGCTTAGTCCGGCCAGGCGATGAGCAGTTATTC.

This chain connects TRBV28 to TRBJ2-2, with D perhaps matching TRBD1 or TRBD2 (5 bases each). This CDR3 has 16 amino acids. V lost 4 bases and J lost 4, with 16 bases in between. Germline V CDR1 and CDR2: MDHEN, SYDVKM. The CDR3 DNA follows: TGTGCCAGCAGTTCGTATAACGGGGCCGTCACCGGGGAGCTGTTTTTT. It encodes CASSSYNGAVTGELFF.

This clonotype occurred many times. This rearrangement joins TRBV20-1 to TRBJ2-7; the D is unclear. This CDR3 is built from 11 residues. Germline values: CDR1 DFQATT, CDR2 SNEGSKA (reference sequence). In nucleotides, the CDR3 is TGCAGCCCGTGGGATAACTACGAGCAGTACTTC. It specifies CSPWDNYEQYF.

Only a few counts were recorded for this clonotype. The chain has TRBV11-2 and TRBJ2-2; D is unresolved. The CDR3 loop spans 14 amino acids. Deletions cut 5 bases from V and 6 bases from J, with 13 bases between. CDR1 and CDR2 from the germline V gene are SGHAT and FQNNGV. The CDR3 DNA sequence: TGTGCCAGCAGCCGTGTTCTAGGCCCCGGGGAGCTGTTTTTT. It specifies CASSRVLGPGELFF.

This clonotype was detected only a few times. V is TRBV7-2 and J is TRBJ2-5; 9 bases fit TRBD2. This CDR3 has 15 residues. The ends lost 5 bases at V and 3 bases at J; junction bases unmatched: 7. Germline V gives CDR1 SGHTA, CDR2 FQGNSA. The CDR3 region is CASSRGLALEETQYF. CDR3 in DNA: TGTGCCAGCAGCCGAGGACTAGCGCTAGAAGAGACCCAGTACTTC. Complete variable domain (other parts from reference TRBV7-2 and TRBJ2-5): GAGVSQSPSNKVTEKGKDVELRCDPISGHTALYWYRQSLGQGLEFLIYFQGNSAPDKSGLPSDRFSAERTGGSVSTLTIQRTQQEDSAVYLCASSRGLALEETQYFGPGTRLLVL.

This sequence joins TRBV18 and TRBJ1-1; 7 bases fit TRBD1. CDR1 is KGHSH, CDR2 LQKENI, per germline. This CDR3 comprises 13 residues. The ends lost 8 bases at V and 1 base at J; junction bases unmatched: 4. CDR3 nucleotide sequence: TGTGCCAGCGCGGGACAGACGAACACTGAAGCTTTCTTT. This encodes CASAGQTNTEAFF. Supplemented by reference TRBV18 and TRBJ1-1, the full variable domain reads NAGVMQNPRHLVRRRGQEARLRCSPMKGHSHVYWYRQLPEEGLKFMVYLQKENIIDESGMPKERFSAEFPKEGPSILRIQQVVRGDSAAYFCASAGQTNTEAFFGQGTRLTVV.

The chain uses TRBV7-8 and TRBJ2-2; D not resolved. This CDR3 contains 15 residues. Trimming removed 11 bases at V and 0 bases at J, with 16 bases between. Germline CDR1 SGHVS, CDR2 FQNEAQ. CDR3 bases: TGTGCCTCCTTTCCCCGGCGCACGAACACCGGGGAGCTGTTTTTT. It specifies CASFPRRTNTGELFF.

This chain connects TRBV30 to TRBJ1-1; D is undetermined. Germline V gene data show CDR1 as GTSNPN and CDR2 as SVGIG (reference sequence). CDR3 size: 9 residues. The V end lost 3 bases, the J end lost 6 bases, and 2 bases lay between the germline ends. This CDR3 is CAWRAEAFF. CDR3 bases: TGTGCCTGGAGGGCTGAAGCTTTCTTT. Variable domain in full (rest from reference TRBV30 and TRBJ1-1): SQTIHQWPATLVQPVGSPLSLECTVEGTSNPNLYWYRQAAGRGLQLLFYSVGIGQISSEVPQNLSASRPQDRQFILSSKKLLLSDSGFYLCAWRAEAFFGQGTRLTVV.

The genes are TRBV28 and TRBJ1-5; D unclear. The CDR3 contains 12 residues. The V and J ends lost 5 bases and 3 bases respectively, with 5 bases between them. Germline-derived CDR1 and CDR2 are MDHEN and SYDVKM. This chain's CDR3 is CASSAYNQPQHF. CDR3 DNA: TGTGCCAGCAGTGCCTACAATCAGCCCCAGCATTTT.

This clonotype was seen only a few times. This sequence joins TRBV28 and TRBJ2-6; no reliable D call. The CDR3 runs 16 residues. V shed 6 bases and J shed 4 bases, with 16 bases lying between them. Per germline, CDR1 MDHEN and CDR2 SYDVKM. In DNA form, the CDR3 reads TGTGCCAGCAGGACAATTCGTCCCGGGGGGGCCAACGTCCTGACTTTC. This encodes CASRTIRPGGANVLTF.

This chain links TRBV5-8 with TRBJ1-5; D may be TRBD1 (5 bases). The CDR3 runs 12 residues. V was shortened by 3 bases and J by 5 bases, with 6 bases between the two germline ends. Germline V lookup: CDR1 SGHTS, CDR2 YDEGEE. The CDR3 DNA reads TGTGCCAGCAGCTGGGACGATCAGCCCCAGCATTTT. Its protein is CASSWDDQPQHF.

This clonotype was recorded a few times. The chain recombines TRBV12-3 or TRBV12-4 with TRBJ2-6; D may correspond to TRBD1 or TRBD2 (5 bases each). Trimming took 6 bases from V and 15 from J, leaving 18 bases between them. The CDR3 consists of 13 residues. The CDR3 sequence is CASRPGPHKALTF. The CDR3 region has the DNA TGTGCCAGCAGGCCGGGACCTCATAAGGCCCTGACTTTC.

This clonotype was observed at least ten times. V usage is TRBV19 and J usage is TRBJ1-2, with TRBD1 as a possible D gene (6 bases). Germline CDR1 LNHDA, CDR2 SQIVND (reference sequence). V lost 6 bases, J lost 1 base, and 15 bases lay in between. This CDR3 has 15 residues. Written as DNA, the CDR3 is TGTGCCAGTAGAGGGGGGGCCGAAAATAACTATGGCTACACCTTC. Translating it yields CASRGGAENNYGYTF. The variable domain in full, completed from reference TRBV19 and TRBJ1-2, reads DGGITQSPKYLFRKEGQNVTLSCEQNLNHDAMYWYRQDPGQGLRLIYYSQIVNDFQKGDIAEGYSVSREKKESFPLTVTSAQKNPTAFYLCASRGGAENNYGYTFGSGTRLTVV.